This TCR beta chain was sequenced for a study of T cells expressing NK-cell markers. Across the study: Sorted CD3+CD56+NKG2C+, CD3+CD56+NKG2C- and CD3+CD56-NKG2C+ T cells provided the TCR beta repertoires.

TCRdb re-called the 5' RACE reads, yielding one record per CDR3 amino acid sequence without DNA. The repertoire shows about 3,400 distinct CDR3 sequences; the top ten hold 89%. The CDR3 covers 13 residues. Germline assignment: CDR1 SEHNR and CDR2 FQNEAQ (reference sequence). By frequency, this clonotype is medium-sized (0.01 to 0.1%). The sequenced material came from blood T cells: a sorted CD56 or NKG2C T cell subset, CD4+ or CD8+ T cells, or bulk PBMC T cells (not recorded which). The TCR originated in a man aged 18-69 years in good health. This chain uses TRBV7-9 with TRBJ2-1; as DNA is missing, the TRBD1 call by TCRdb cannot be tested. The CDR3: CASSLGRDAEQFF.